The present entry profiles one T cell receptor beta chain with its context. Its antigen remains unknown. This CDR3 is built from 17 residues. The V segment lost 2 bases and the J segment 0 bases; nucleotides outside the gene matches: 9. Germline V gene sequence: CDR1 MNHEY, CDR2 SVGAGI. One entry per CDR3 protein results from TCRdb running MiXCR on the 5' RACE reads. This table has a few hundred thousand distinct CDR3 sequences, 20% to 25% appearing once. This sample is drawn from a study of CD8 T cells in ankylosing spondylitis. Study-wide findings and caveats: Several highly homologous variants made up a TCR beta motif, and this motif appeared characteristic of ankylosing spondylitis blood.

This sequence joins TRBV6-5 and TRBJ1-2; TRBD1 agrees at 7 bases. The sample taken for sequencing was blood, either unsorted or a sorted T cell fraction (not recorded which). This sequence was found in a male donor with ankylosing spondylitis. The CDR3 is CASSYGTVLGTNYGYTF. The CDR3 DNA sequence: TGTGCCAGCAGTTACGGGACAGTCCTGGGCACTAACTATGGCTACACCTTC.